Sequencing of this TCR beta chain was carried out in a study of control samples from healthy donors and cancer patients (TCRdb year 2020). The germline V gene supplies CDR1 MGHRA and CDR2 YSYEKL. The CDR3 measures 17 amino acids from cysteine to phenylalanine. The entry retains the CDR3 DNA only, 51 bases that are in frame from base 1. At the junction V is shortened by 1 base and J by 0 bases, with 13 bases in between. This clone has more than one count but fewer than ten. The antigen it binds to is not known. Per-nucleotide qualities are absent, and no much larger clonotype sits a single base away. The method was the immunoSEQ multiplex PCR assay. TCRdb's version of the immuneACCESS table is confined to in-frame rearrangements and falls short of the full clone set. An unresolved V gene accounts for under half of the shortfall where checked; the remainder is of unknown origin. The sample table records about 200,000 clones; approximately 91% of these occur just once. Approximately 2% of the sample goes to the ten largest clones.

What was sequenced was blood. The TCR originated in a man aged 30 to 39 in good health. Recombination connected TRBV4-1 to TRBJ1-3, with an unclear D gene assignment. The DNA sequence reads TGCGCCAGCAGCCAAGGTCGGTCCGGCACCTCTGGAAACACCATATATTTT. Its coded protein is CASSQGRSGTSGNTIYF.